The rows below give T cell receptor beta chains drawn from one sample of a study of OX40 agonist ivuxolimab in advanced cancers. Measured with immunoSEQ multiplex PCR; TCRdb has only the in-frame clones, and not every one. The table records some 19,000 clones, approximately 85% of them present only once. Sequenced material: CD4+ or CD8+ T cells sorted from blood, taken in a trial of the OX40 agonist ivuxolimab. The source of these receptors is an adult with an advanced solid tumor such as melanoma, head and neck, liver or kidney cancer. Both conserved end residues are part of each CDR3. D genes are given only for firm matches. Not every row has a clone size; where given, it reads once, few, many or a size class.

size | length | J | D | V | CDR3 | DNA
once | 17 | TRBJ2-7 | NA | TRBV1 | CASSQEGLGSGPYEQYF | TGCGCCAGCAGCCAAGAGGGTCTAGGCTCAGGCCCCTACGAGCAGTACTTC
NA | 15 | TRBJ2-7 | NA | TRBV10-3 | CAISESAGHNYEQYF | TGTGCCATCAGTGAGTCGGCGGGACACAATTACGAGCAGTACTTC
NA | 15 | TRBJ2-7 | NA | TRBV5-1 | CASSLGGISSYEQYF | TGCGCCAGCAGCTTGGGGGGGATTAGCTCCTACGAGCAGTACTTC
NA | 18 | TRBJ2-4 | TRBD1 | TRBV6-1 | CASSDTGTGGASKNIQYF | TGTGCCAGCAGTGATACCGGAACAGGGGGCGCTTCCAAAAACATTCAGTACTTC
NA | 16 | TRBJ1-2 | NA | TRBV7-9 | CASSLTNGQLNYGYTF | TGTGCCAGCAGCTTAACTAACGGGCAACTAAACTATGGCTACACCTTC
NA | 15 | TRBJ1-2 | NA | TRBV28 | CASSPPGGWTYGYTF | TGTGCCAGCAGCCCCCCGGGCGGGTGGACCTATGGCTACACCTTC
NA | 16 | TRBJ1-3 | NA | TRBV7-9 | CASSFTQTGIGNTIYF | TGTGCCAGCAGCTTTACACAAACAGGGATTGGAAACACCATATATTTT
NA | 12 | TRBJ2-7 | TRBD1 | TRBV27 | CASGTVSYEQYF | TGTGCCAGCGGGACAGTCTCCTACGAGCAGTACTTC
NA | 16 | TRBJ2-3 | TRBD1 | TRBV7-9 | CASSSGQGLNTDTQYF | TGTGCCAGCAGCTCAGGACAGGGCCTGAACACAGATACGCAGTATTTT
NA | 18 | TRBJ1-2 | TRBD1 | TRBV7-2 | CASSSTAGGSLSNYGYTF | TGTGCCAGCAGTTCTACGGCAGGGGGCTCACTATCTAACTATGGCTACACCTTC
few | 14 | TRBJ1-1 | NA | TRBV4-2 | CASSQEAMNTEAFF | TGTGCCAGCAGCCAAGAAGCCATGAACACTGAAGCTTTCTTT
NA | 13 | TRBJ2-3 | NA | TRBV7-9 | CASSFREADTQYF | TGTGCCAGCAGCTTTAGGGAGGCGGATACGCAGTATTTT
NA | 18 | TRBJ2-6 | NA | TRBV9 | CASSVLSGPPRGANVLTF | TGTGCCAGCAGCGTATTATCGGGCCCACCCCGGGGGGCCAACGTCCTGACTTTC
few | 11 | TRBJ1-2 | NA | TRBV5-4 | CASSSPYGYTF | TGTGCCAGCAGCAGTCCTTATGGCTACACCTTC
NA | 14 | TRBJ1-5 | NA | TRBV4-3 | CASSHLGENQPQHF | TGCGCCAGCAGCCATCTAGGTGAGAATCAGCCCCAGCATTTT